This is a list of T cell receptor beta chains from one sample in a study of shared clonotypes between healthy human individuals. Sequencing used immunoSEQ multiplex PCR; TCRdb keeps in-frame clones, though not all of them. Altogether approximately 1.4 million clones are present, about 98% being singletons, with the ten largest covering 0.45%. Sequenced material: naive CD4+ T cells sorted from blood. The source is a man aged 25 to 40 in good health. The CDR3 runs from the conserved cysteine through the conserved F or W. Fields, in order: clone size, V gene, J gene, D gene, CDR3 DNA, CDR3 protein. D genes are given only for firm matches. A clone size is listed for some rows: how often the clone was seen (once, few, many), or a class if it is expanded.

abundance: .
v_gene: TRBV29-1
j_gene: TRBJ2-7
d_gene: .
CDR3nt: TGCAGCGTTGCGGGCCCTGGTATCCTTGGGGAGCAGTACTTC
CDR3aa: CSVAGPGILGEQYF

abundance: .
v_gene: TRBV7-9
j_gene: TRBJ1-2
d_gene: TRBD1
CDR3nt: TGTGCCAGCAGCTCAGCTTTCGGGACAGCTAACTATGGCTACACCTTC
CDR3aa: CASSSAFGTANYGYTF

abundance: .
v_gene: TRBV7-3
j_gene: TRBJ2-1
d_gene: TRBD2
CDR3nt: TGTGCCAGCAGCTTAACCCCGGGACTAGTTGGCGGGCAGTTCTTC
CDR3aa: CASSLTPGLVGGQFF

abundance: .
v_gene: TRBV19
j_gene: TRBJ2-2
d_gene: TRBD2
CDR3nt: TGTGCCAGTAGTCCCCAGGGACTAGCGGGAGTGGCCGGGGAGCTGTTTTTT
CDR3aa: CASSPQGLAGVAGELFF

abundance: .
v_gene: TRBV9
j_gene: TRBJ2-1
d_gene: TRBD2
CDR3nt: TGTGCCAGCAGCGTAGGGGGACTAGCGGGAGGAGGAGAGCAGTTCTTC
CDR3aa: CASSVGGLAGGGEQFF

abundance: .
v_gene: TRBV5-1
j_gene: TRBJ2-7
d_gene: TRBD1
CDR3nt: TGCGCCAGCAGCTTTGGGGGTGACAGGGTCGAGCAGTACTTC
CDR3aa: CASSFGGDRVEQYF

abundance: .
v_gene: TRBV7-2
j_gene: TRBJ2-1
d_gene: TRBD2
CDR3nt: TGTGCCAGCAGCTTATGGGGGGGTGAGCAGTTCTTC
CDR3aa: CASSLWGGEQFF

abundance: .
v_gene: TRBV7-3
j_gene: TRBJ1-2
d_gene: .
CDR3nt: TGTGCCTCCCACAGGGAACCCGACTATGGCTACACCTTC
CDR3aa: CASHREPDYGYTF

abundance: .
v_gene: TRBV2
j_gene: TRBJ2-7
d_gene: TRBD1
CDR3nt: TGTGCCAGCAGGGACAGGGGGCACGAGCAGTACTTC
CDR3aa: CASRDRGHEQYF

abundance: .
v_gene: TRBV28
j_gene: TRBJ1-2
d_gene: .
CDR3nt: TGTGCCAGCAGTTTAGGTATAGCGAACTATGGCTACACCTTC
CDR3aa: CASSLGIANYGYTF

abundance: .
v_gene: TRBV9
j_gene: TRBJ2-5
d_gene: .
CDR3nt: TGTGCCAGCAGCGCGGGGGTACAAGAGACCCAGTACTTC
CDR3aa: CASSAGVQETQYF

abundance: .
v_gene: TRBV5-8
j_gene: TRBJ2-7
d_gene: .
CDR3nt: TGTGCCAGCAGCCCAATGAGTCGGGGATCCCACTCCTACGAGCAGTACTTC
CDR3aa: CASSPMSRGSHSYEQYF

abundance: .
v_gene: TRBV14
j_gene: TRBJ2-7
d_gene: TRBD2
CDR3nt: TGTGCCAGCAGCCGTAGCGGGGGCTACGAGCAGTACTTC
CDR3aa: CASSRSGGYEQYF

abundance: .
v_gene: TRBV1
j_gene: TRBJ2-1
d_gene: .
CDR3nt: TGCACCAGCAGCCAAGATGATCTAGCGGATACCTACAATGAGCAGTTCTTC
CDR3aa: CTSSQDDLADTYNEQFF

abundance: .
v_gene: TRBV15
j_gene: TRBJ2-1
d_gene: TRBD2
CDR3nt: TGTGCCACCAGCAGAGATCTAGCGGGGTACAATGAGCAGTTCTTC
CDR3aa: CATSRDLAGYNEQFF

abundance: .
v_gene: TRBV20-1
j_gene: TRBJ2-5
d_gene: .
CDR3nt: TGCAGTAGACATCGGGCTCAGACCCAGTACTTC
CDR3aa: CSRHRAQTQYF

abundance: .
v_gene: TRBV5-1
j_gene: TRBJ2-1
d_gene: TRBD2
CDR3nt: TGCGCCAGCAGCTTGGACGGACTAGGGTTTAATGAGCAGTTCTTC
CDR3aa: CASSLDGLGFNEQFF

abundance: .
v_gene: TRBV5-1
j_gene: TRBJ2-2
d_gene: .
CDR3nt: TGCGCCAGCAGCTTGACGGTGCAGGTCGGGACCGGGGAGCTGTTTTTT
CDR3aa: CASSLTVQVGTGELFF

abundance: .
v_gene: TRBV7-8
j_gene: TRBJ2-1
d_gene: TRBD2
CDR3nt: TGTGCCAGCAGCCCCCTAGCGGGAGATTACAATGAGCAGTTCTTC
CDR3aa: CASSPLAGDYNEQFF

abundance: .
v_gene: TRBV27
j_gene: TRBJ2-7
d_gene: .
CDR3nt: TGTGCCAGCAGTATGGGAGAGGACTACGAGCAGTACTTC
CDR3aa: CASSMGEDYEQYF

abundance: .
v_gene: TRBV29-1
j_gene: TRBJ2-3
d_gene: .
CDR3nt: TGCAGCGCCGAGAAGGACAGTGGGGATACGCAGTATTTT
CDR3aa: CSAEKDSGDTQYF

abundance: .
v_gene: TRBV15
j_gene: TRBJ2-7
d_gene: TRBD1
CDR3nt: TGTGCCACCAGCAGAGACTCTCCACGGACAGGGGTCTACGAGCAGTACTTC
CDR3aa: CATSRDSPRTGVYEQYF

abundance: .
v_gene: TRBV27
j_gene: TRBJ2-7
d_gene: TRBD2
CDR3nt: TGTGCCAGCAGTTCCAGCGGGAATCACGCCTCCTACGAGCAGTACTTC
CDR3aa: CASSSSGNHASYEQYF

abundance: .
v_gene: TRBV18
j_gene: TRBJ2-2
d_gene: .
CDR3nt: TGTGCCAGCTCACCAGGGGGACGTGGAGGGCCCGGGGAGCTGTTTTTT
CDR3aa: CASSPGGRGGPGELFF

abundance: .
v_gene: TRBV27
j_gene: TRBJ2-3
d_gene: .
CDR3nt: TGTGCCAGCAGTCCGCTCAGCACAGATACGCAGTATTTT
CDR3aa: CASSPLSTDTQYF

abundance: once
v_gene: TRBV19
j_gene: TRBJ2-7
d_gene: .
CDR3nt: TGTGCCAGTAGTCCCACAGGCCTCTCCTACGAGCAGTACTTC
CDR3aa: CASSPTGLSYEQYF

abundance: once
v_gene: TRBV6-4
j_gene: TRBJ2-3
d_gene: .
CDR3nt: TGTGCCAGCAGGACGGACGGAAGGGGTACAGATCCGCAGTATTTT
CDR3aa: CASRTDGRGTDPQYF

abundance: .
v_gene: TRBV19
j_gene: TRBJ2-1
d_gene: .
CDR3nt: TGTGCCAGTAGTGCGGCGGTGAGCTCCTACAATGAGCAGTTCTTC
CDR3aa: CASSAAVSSYNEQFF

abundance: .
v_gene: TRBV6-6
j_gene: TRBJ2-7
d_gene: .
CDR3nt: TGTGCCAGCAGTTACGACAGGTCCTACGAGCAGTACTTC
CDR3aa: CASSYDRSYEQYF

abundance: .
v_gene: TRBV10-2
j_gene: TRBJ2-1
d_gene: .
CDR3nt: TGCGCCAGCAGTGATTTTGGGGAGACAATAACGAATGAGCAGTTCTTC
CDR3aa: CASSDFGETITNEQFF

abundance: .
v_gene: TRBV27
j_gene: TRBJ1-2
d_gene: TRBD1
CDR3nt: TGTGCCAGCAGTTGGAACTCCGGGACAGGGGACGGGGCAGGGTTAGCTAACTATGGCTACACCTTC
CDR3aa: CASSWNSGTGDGAGLANYGYTF

abundance: once
v_gene: TRBV20-1
j_gene: TRBJ1-2
d_gene: .
CDR3nt: TGCAGTGCTAGACAGGGTGGTGGCTACACCTTC
CDR3aa: CSARQGGGYTF

abundance: .
v_gene: TRBV5-1
j_gene: TRBJ2-1
d_gene: .
CDR3nt: TGCGCCAGCAGCTTGTTTAAGAATGAGCAGTTCTTC
CDR3aa: CASSLFKNEQFF

abundance: .
v_gene: TRBV28
j_gene: TRBJ2-5
d_gene: TRBD2
CDR3nt: TGTGCCAGCAAAACCCCAGGGAGGGGCCAAGAGACCCAGTACTTC
CDR3aa: CASKTPGRGQETQYF

abundance: .
v_gene: TRBV7-9
j_gene: TRBJ2-1
d_gene: .
CDR3nt: TGTGCCAGCAGCCTACGAAATTCTCCAAACAATGAGCAGTTCTTC
CDR3aa: CASSLRNSPNNEQFF

abundance: .
v_gene: TRBV5-1
j_gene: TRBJ2-5
d_gene: TRBD2
CDR3nt: TGCGCCAGCAGTAATTATAGCGGGAGAGGGGAGACCCAGTACTTC
CDR3aa: CASSNYSGRGETQYF

abundance: .
v_gene: TRBV28
j_gene: TRBJ2-1
d_gene: TRBD1
CDR3nt: TGTGCCAGCAGTTTCGGCCCGGGACAGGGAATCAATGGGCAGTTCTTC
CDR3aa: CASSFGPGQGINGQFF

abundance: .
v_gene: TRBV11-2
j_gene: TRBJ2-5
d_gene: .
CDR3nt: TGTGCCAGCAGCTTATTCCCGTGGGTCCAAGAGACCCAGTACTTC
CDR3aa: CASSLFPWVQETQYF

abundance: .
v_gene: TRBV19
j_gene: TRBJ2-1
d_gene: .
CDR3nt: TGTGCCAGTAGTAAGGGGGGAGGGCCCCCCACCTACAATGAGCAGTTCTTC
CDR3aa: CASSKGGGPPTYNEQFF

abundance: .
v_gene: TRBV10-2
j_gene: TRBJ2-2
d_gene: .
CDR3nt: TGCGCCAGCTGGTCCACGGACAGCTACACCGGGGAGCTGTTTTTT
CDR3aa: CASWSTDSYTGELFF

abundance: .
v_gene: TRBV11-2
j_gene: TRBJ2-5
d_gene: .
CDR3nt: TGTGCCAGCAGGTTACGAAGGGGGACGGAGACCCAGTACTTC
CDR3aa: CASRLRRGTETQYF

abundance: .
v_gene: TRBV7-9
j_gene: TRBJ2-5
d_gene: .
CDR3nt: TGTGCCGGAGCAGGGGGGCCCAGGGAGACCCAGTACTTC
CDR3aa: CAGAGGPRETQYF

abundance: .
v_gene: TRBV7-9
j_gene: TRBJ1-3
d_gene: TRBD1
CDR3nt: TGTGCCAGCAGCGCAATTACCGGGACAGGGGTCGTTTTCGGGGACACCATATATTTT
CDR3aa: CASSAITGTGVVFGDTIYF

abundance: .
v_gene: TRBV5-4
j_gene: TRBJ2-7
d_gene: .
CDR3nt: TGTGCCAGCAAGAGTGACAGTCGAGCTCACGAGCAGTACTTC
CDR3aa: CASKSDSRAHEQYF

abundance: .
v_gene: TRBV4-3
j_gene: TRBJ2-3
d_gene: TRBD1
CDR3nt: TGCGCCAGCAGCCAAGATCCCTCCCCAGGGGGCTATACGCAGTATTTT
CDR3aa: CASSQDPSPGGYTQYF

abundance: once
v_gene: TRBV6-4
j_gene: TRBJ2-1
d_gene: TRBD2
CDR3nt: TGTGCCAGCAGTGAGGAACTAGCGGGGCCTTACAATGAGCAGTTCTTC
CDR3aa: CASSEELAGPYNEQFF

abundance: .
v_gene: TRBV6-1
j_gene: TRBJ2-7
d_gene: .
CDR3nt: TGTGCCAGCAGTTGGGTCGAGAAGGGGAACTACGAGCAGTACTTC
CDR3aa: CASSWVEKGNYEQYF

abundance: .
v_gene: TRBV15
j_gene: TRBJ2-2
d_gene: .
CDR3nt: TGTGCCACCAGCTTTGCTAGTTCCTCCGGGGAGCTGTTTTTT
CDR3aa: CATSFASSSGELFF

abundance: .
v_gene: TRBV10-3
j_gene: TRBJ2-5
d_gene: TRBD1
CDR3nt: TGTGCCATCAGTGGGACAGGGGCAGAGACCCAGTACTTC
CDR3aa: CAISGTGAETQYF

abundance: .
v_gene: TRBV25-1
j_gene: TRBJ2-2
d_gene: .
CDR3nt: TGTGCCAGCAGCCCGACAGGGAACACCGGGGAGCTGTTTTTT
CDR3aa: CASSPTGNTGELFF

abundance: .
v_gene: TRBV28
j_gene: TRBJ1-2
d_gene: .
CDR3nt: TGTGCCAGCAGTTTATACCAGGCCGCCTATCATGGCTACACCTTC
CDR3aa: CASSLYQAAYHGYTF

abundance: .
v_gene: TRBV19
j_gene: TRBJ2-7
d_gene: TRBD2
CDR3nt: TGTGCCAGTAGTATAGGGACAGGACTAGCGGGTTCCTACGAGCAGTACTTC
CDR3aa: CASSIGTGLAGSYEQYF

abundance: .
v_gene: TRBV4-3
j_gene: TRBJ2-2
d_gene: .
CDR3nt: TGCGCCAGCAGCCAAGAGGCCCGGGCAGAGGGGGAGCTGTTTTTT
CDR3aa: CASSQEARAEGELFF

abundance: .
v_gene: TRBV12-5
j_gene: TRBJ2-7
d_gene: .
CDR3nt: TGTGCTAGTGCTATAGAGGGGTGGCACGAGCAGTACTTC
CDR3aa: CASAIEGWHEQYF

abundance: .
v_gene: TRBV28
j_gene: TRBJ2-5
d_gene: .
CDR3nt: TGTGCCAGCAGTTTTACTAGCCAAGAGACCCAGTACTTC
CDR3aa: CASSFTSQETQYF

abundance: .
v_gene: TRBV29-1
j_gene: TRBJ2-1
d_gene: .
CDR3nt: TGCAGCGTTGGTGTGGGTAATGAGCAGTTCTTC
CDR3aa: CSVGVGNEQFF

abundance: .
v_gene: TRBV5-1
j_gene: TRBJ1-2
d_gene: TRBD1
CDR3nt: TGCGCCAGCAGCCCCCTAGACAGGGGAAGGTCCCCTAACTATGGCTACACCTTC
CDR3aa: CASSPLDRGRSPNYGYTF

abundance: .
v_gene: TRBV19
j_gene: TRBJ2-3
d_gene: TRBD1
CDR3nt: TGTGCCAGTAGTAGACAGGGATTCGGGGATACGCAGTATTTT
CDR3aa: CASSRQGFGDTQYF

abundance: .
v_gene: TRBV6-1
j_gene: TRBJ2-7
d_gene: .
CDR3nt: TGTGCCAGCAGTGACAGGCATGGTTACGAGCAGTACTTC
CDR3aa: CASSDRHGYEQYF